Shown below are 25 T cell receptor beta chains from a single sample sequenced in a study of T cell responses to AZD1222 COVID-19 vaccine. Profiled with immunoSEQ multiplex PCR; TCRdb holds only in-frame clones, not every one. The repertoire has under 200,000 clones, 92% of them found once; the top ten carry 1% to 1.5%. This material consisted of peripheral blood, taken 28 days after the second AZD1222 dose. The receptors derive from an adult who received the AZD1222 COVID-19 vaccine.

V usage is TRBV19 and J usage is TRBJ1-4; unclear D gene. Germline V lookup: CDR1 LNHDA, CDR2 SQIVND (reference sequence). With 5 bases removed from V and 8 bases from J, the gap between germline ends came to 9 bases. This CDR3 has 12 amino acids. The CDR3 sequence is CASSLSGEKLFF. The CDR3 coding sequence is TGTGCCAGTAGTTTAAGTGGCGAAAAACTGTTTTTT.

The chain couples TRBV19 to TRBJ1-2; D perhaps matches TRBD1 (6 bases). The CDR3 runs 12 residues. V lost 11 bases to trimming and J lost 4 bases, with 14 bases between them. Germline loops: CDR1 LNHDA, CDR2 SQIVND (reference sequence). CDR3 region: CACTGTSYGYTF. Here the CDR3 DNA reads TGTGCCTGCACAGGGACTAGCTATGGCTACACCTTC.

The chain uses TRBV19 and TRBJ2-3; TRBD2 agrees at 8 bases. Germline CDR1 LNHDA, CDR2 SQIVND (reference sequence). The junction had 17 bases not matched to a gene; V was cut back by 6 bases and J by 0 bases. The CDR3 has 19 residues. The CDR3 DNA is TGTGCCAGTAGCATGGGGGCGGGAGGTTCGGGGCCCAGCACAGATACGCAGTATTTT. The encoded protein is CASSMGAGGSGPSTDTQYF.

The chain recombines TRBV19 with TRBJ1-3; D unclear. CDR1 LNHDA and CDR2 SQIVND come from the germline V gene (reference sequence). V lost 5 bases, J lost 4 bases, and 18 bases lay in between. The CDR3 extends over 16 amino acids. The CDR3 loop is CASSEGFGPRGNTIYF. The CDR3 DNA is TGTGCCAGTAGTGAGGGATTCGGCCCCAGGGGAAACACCATATATTTT.

The count of this clone is one. The V gene is TRBV5-1, the J gene TRBJ1-1; no clear D. V lost 4 bases and J 0 bases, leaving 13 bases between the germline ends. The CDR3 runs to 15 residues. Germline V gene data show CDR1 as SGHRS and CDR2 as YFSETQ. The CDR3 sequence: CASSQQQGLNTEAFF. DNA of the CDR3: TGCGCCAGCAGCCAACAGCAAGGTTTGAACACTGAAGCTTTCTTT.

V and J are TRBV7-2 and TRBJ1-5; no firm D call. The CDR3 contains 16 residues. Trimming took off 1 base at V and 1 base at J, with 11 bases between the two ends. Germline CDR1 is SGHTA and CDR2 is FQGNSA. In nucleotides, the CDR3 is TGTGCCAGCAGCTTAGATTGGCTAGGGAGCAATCAGCCCCAGCATTTT. Translation gives CASSLDWLGSNQPQHF. The variable domain in full, completed from reference TRBV7-2 and TRBJ1-5, reads GAGVSQSPSNKVTEKGKDVELRCDPISGHTALYWYRQSLGQGLEFLIYFQGNSAPDKSGLPSDRFSAERTGGSVSTLTIQRTQQEDSAVYLCASSLDWLGSNQPQHFGDGTRLSIL.

The rearrangement links TRBV4-1 to TRBJ2-1, with unresolved D. The CDR3 runs 15 residues. Looked up from germline, CDR1 is MGHRA and CDR2 is YSYEKL. Trimming took off 0 bases at V and 8 bases at J, with 14 bases between the two ends. The CDR3 DNA is TGCGCCAGCAGCCAAGATGCCCCGGACGTCGATGAGCAGTTCTTC. This codes for CASSQDAPDVDEQFF.

This clone has only one observation. V usage is TRBV6-5 and J usage is TRBJ2-1; D is possibly TRBD2 (6 bases). Trimming shortened V by 5 bases and J by 9 bases, and 17 bases separated the two germline ends. CDR1 and CDR2 (germline): MNHEY, SVGAGI. CDR3 length equals 14 residues. CDR3 in amino acids: CASSPRTKGGEQFF. DNA of the CDR3: TGTGCCAGCAGTCCCCGGACTAAAGGAGGTGAGCAGTTCTTC.

DNA for the CDR3: TGTGCCAGCAGTGAAAAGTCCGGTATGGCCGAAGCTTTCTTT. The encoded protein is CASSEKSGMAEAFF. V is TRBV6-1 and J is TRBJ1-1, with D unresolved. V lost 2 bases and J 8 bases, leaving 15 bases between the germline ends. The germline V gene has CDR1 MNHNS and CDR2 SASEGT. The CDR3 is made up of 14 amino acids.

This clone was found once. The rearrangement links TRBV5-8 to TRBJ2-4; D unclear. The CDR3 sequence is 14 residues long. The V gene's germline CDR1 is SGHTS and CDR2 YDEGEE. V was shortened by 0 bases and J by 0 bases, with 4 bases between the two germline ends. Here the CDR3 reads CASSLEIAKNIQYF. CDR3 bases: TGTGCCAGCAGCTTGGAAATAGCCAAAAACATTCAGTACTTC.

This chain links TRBV5-1 with TRBJ2-5, with a weak D call TRBD1 (6 bases). Trimming stripped 0 bases from V and 4 bases from J, with 13 bases between. CDR1 is SGHRS, CDR2 YFSETQ, per germline. There are 15 residues in the CDR3. CDR3: CASSLGVQGRETQYF. The DNA of the CDR3 is TGCGCCAGCAGCTTGGGGGTCCAGGGGAGAGAGACCCAGTACTTC.

This chain's CDR3 is CASSSGTSGRAGETQYF. The DNA for the CDR3 is TGTGCCAGCAGCTCAGGGACTAGCGGGAGGGCCGGGGAGACCCAGTACTTC. The chain employs TRBV7-8 and TRBJ2-5; 16 nucleotides align to TRBD2. The CDR3 is 17 residues long. The junction had 7 bases not matched to a gene; V was cut back by 4 bases and J by 5 bases. The germline V gene has CDR1 SGHVS and CDR2 FQNEAQ.

CDR3 sequence: CASSDRLAGVTDTQYF. DNA of the CDR3: TGTGCCAGCAGTGACCGCCTAGCGGGAGTGACAGATACGCAGTATTTT. The chain couples TRBV6-2 or TRBV6-3 to TRBJ2-3; 10 bases agree with TRBD2. There are 16 residues in the CDR3. Looked up from germline, CDR1 is MNHEY and CDR2 is SVGEGT. J was trimmed by 3 bases and V by 5 bases; bases with no gene match: 8.

J is TRBJ1-2 and V is TRBV7-2, with D unresolved. The CDR3 is 14 amino acids. Per the germline V gene, CDR1 is SGHTA and CDR2 is FQGNSA. Trimming took off 0 bases at V and 2 bases at J, with 7 bases between the two ends. As DNA, the CDR3 is TGTGCCAGCAGCTTAGCCGGGCGGAACTATGGCTACACCTTC. This encodes CASSLAGRNYGYTF.

The CDR3 region is CASSLPDAYNEQFF. CDR3 bases: TGTGCCAGCAGTTTACCGGACGCCTACAATGAGCAGTTCTTC. The chain joins TRBV27 to TRBJ2-1, with D unresolved. The CDR3 totals 14 residues. The V end lost 2 bases, the J end lost 2 bases, and 7 bases lay between the germline ends. Germline CDR1 is MNHEY and CDR2 is SMNVEV (reference sequence).

V and J are TRBV28 and TRBJ2-5; D possibly corresponds to TRBD2 (7 bases). Deletions cut 5 bases from V and 4 bases from J, with 17 bases between. From germline, CDR1 is MDHEN and CDR2 SYDVKM. This CDR3 is 15 amino acids long. Written as DNA, the CDR3 is TGTGCCAGCAGTGTTAGTGGGGGGGGGCCAGAGACCCAGTACTTC. This translates into CASSVSGGGPETQYF.

The V call is TRBV4-3, the J call TRBJ2-1; D may be TRBD1 or TRBD2 (7 bases each). Germline V gene data show CDR1 as LGHNA and CDR2 as YSLEER. V was trimmed by 0 bases and J by 7 bases, leaving 16 bases between them. CDR3 size: 16 residues. CDR3 nucleotide sequence: TGCGCCAGCAGCCAAGAACCTCAGGGGGGGTTAAATGAGCAGTTCTTC. Amino acids: CASSQEPQGGLNEQFF.

V usage is TRBV7-2 and J usage is TRBJ2-7, with 8 bases fitting TRBD1. Germline loops: CDR1 SGHTA, CDR2 FQGNSA. This CDR3 is built from 15 residues. Unmatched junction bases numbered 4, after V lost 0 bases and J lost 3 bases. The CDR3 loop is CASSLAWTGIYEQYF. The CDR3 DNA is TGTGCCAGCAGCTTAGCCTGGACAGGGATCTACGAGCAGTACTTC. Full variable domain (rest looked up from reference TRBV7-2 and TRBJ2-7): GAGVSQSPSNKVTEKGKDVELRCDPISGHTALYWYRQSLGQGLEFLIYFQGNSAPDKSGLPSDRFSAERTGGSVSTLTIQRTQQEDSAVYLCASSLAWTGIYEQYFGPGTRLTVT.

The chain uses TRBV19 and TRBJ2-3; D not resolved. CDR1 is LNHDA and CDR2 is SQIVND in the germline V gene (reference sequence). There are 13 residues in the CDR3. V was trimmed by 4 bases and J by 6 bases, leaving 11 bases between them. In DNA, the CDR3 is TGTGCCAGTAGTACCCATTTGAGGGATACGCAGTATTTT. Protein product: CASSTHLRDTQYF.

The chain couples TRBV6-6 to TRBJ2-7, with TRBD1 matching over 10 bases. V lost 6 bases to trimming and J lost 4 bases; unmatched junction nucleotides: 9. This CDR3 contains 15 residues. Germline-derived CDR1 and CDR2 are MNHNY and SVGAGI (reference sequence). The CDR3 here is CASRRPGQGLYEQYF. The CDR3, as DNA: TGTGCCAGCAGACGGCCGGGACAGGGGTTGTACGAGCAGTACTTC.

This clone was detected a few times. This CDR3 is also generated by other DNA sequences in the sample. The chain joins TRBV28 to TRBJ1-2; D unresolved. Trimming pared 7 bases from V and 6 bases from J, leaving 9 bases between. CDR3 size: 11 residues. The germline V gene encodes CDR1 MDHEN and CDR2 SYDVKM. The CDR3 nucleotides read TGTGCCAGCAAACCTGGGGATGGCTACACCTTC. This codes for CASKPGDGYTF.

J is TRBJ1-2 and V is TRBV6-5; D gene uncertain. V gave up 0 bases and J gave up 2 bases, with 10 bases separating them. The CDR3 extends over 15 amino acids. Germline CDR1 is MNHEY and CDR2 is SVGAGI. The CDR3 protein is CASSYSWEGNYGYTF. The CDR3 DNA sequence: TGTGCCAGCAGTTACTCTTGGGAAGGGAACTATGGCTACACCTTC.

V gene TRBV11-3 combines with J gene TRBJ2-3; D is possibly TRBD1 (6 bases). The CDR3 totals 15 residues. The V gene's germline CDR1 is SGHNT and CDR2 YENEEA. Trimming took off 5 bases at V and 0 bases at J, with 12 bases between the two ends. CDR3 region: CASSGGRGSTDTQYF. The CDR3 DNA is TGTGCCAGCAGCGGCGGCAGGGGTAGCACAGATACGCAGTATTTT.

This clone was observed a few times. Distinct nucleotide sequences in the sample also encode this CDR3. CDR3 sequence (DNA): TGTGCCAGCAGTTTGGGTAGCAATCAGCCCCAGCATTTT. As protein: CASSLGSNQPQHF. This sequence joins TRBV27 and TRBJ1-5; D gene unclear. The germline V and J ends were trimmed by 3 bases and 0 bases, with 3 bases remaining between them. The CDR3 spans 13 residues. Germline V gene sequence: CDR1 MNHEY, CDR2 SMNVEV (reference sequence).

This rearrangement joins TRBV7-9 to TRBJ1-5; D is uncertain. Per germline, CDR1 SEHNR and CDR2 FQNEAQ (reference sequence). The CDR3 extends over 13 amino acids. V was shortened by 2 bases and J by 4 bases, with 6 bases between the two germline ends. The CDR3 coding sequence is TGTGCCAGCAGCTTAATGGGAAATCAGCCCCAGCATTTT. It codes for CASSLMGNQPQHF. Drawing the rest from reference TRBV7-9 and TRBJ1-5, the complete variable domain is DTGVSQNPRHKITKRGQNVTFRCDPISEHNRLYWYRQTLGQGPEFLTYFQNEAQLEKSRLLSDRFSAERPKGSFSTLEIQRTEQGDSAMYLCASSLMGNQPQHFGDGTRLSIL.